This T cell receptor (beta chain) was documented in a study of immune cell composition in non-small cell lung cancer. The normal lung sample lay at least 3 cm, and maximally far, from the tumour. The CDR3 runs to 12 residues. V dropped 8 bases and J dropped 0 bases, with 5 bases sitting between them. Germline V gene lookup returns CDR1 MNHNS and CDR2 SASEGT. TCRdb's copy holds only in-frame clones and misses some; the assay was immunoSEQ multiplex PCR. The sample lists under 4,000 clones; around four fifths were seen once. This rearrangement joins TRBV6-1 to TRBJ1-3; D is ambiguous. This sequence originates from a human donor with non-small cell lung cancer. The specimen sequenced was non-adjacent lung tissue. This CDR3 is CASVASGNTIYF. The CDR3 DNA sequence: TGTGCCAGCGTGGCCTCTGGAAACACCATATATTTT.